This TCR beta chain was identified in a study of T cells in Graves' hyperthyroidism and ophthalmopathy. Study-wide results and caveats: The model made its ophthalmopathy prediction, and onset followed a median around 6.9 months later. Appearing also in blood were most of the thyroid clonotypes expanded above 0.001.

The CDR3 runs to 16 residues. The V gene end was trimmed by 3 bases and the J gene end by 0 bases; junction bases not matched to a gene: 6. CDR1 and CDR2 from the germline V gene are DFQATT and SNEGSKA (reference sequence). Amplification yielded TCR beta CDR3 regions, with RNA transcripts as the source. The study used the HTBI primer set for a first-round RT-PCR of the TCR CDR3. Each CDR3 protein gets one entry after TCRdb re-called the multiplex PCR reads with MiXCR. The sample lists roughly 400,000 distinct CDR3 sequences; more than 13% were seen once. Clinicians diagnosed patients from clinical symptoms, serum thyroxine and TRAb, thyroid ultrasound and orbital computed tomography. As for this clonotype: Its matching antigen is unknown.

The source material was blood. The source is a man aged 50-59 years with Graves' ophthalmopathy. This chain links TRBV20-1 with TRBJ2-3; 10 nucleotides match TRBD2. This CDR3 is CSARDTSGMSTDTQYF. CDR3 coding DNA: TGCAGTGCTAGGGATACTAGCGGGATGAGCACAGATACGCAGTATTTT.